This T cell receptor beta chain was retrieved from a study of blood T cell repertoires in COVID-19. In the study overall: The study drew acute and convalescent COVID-19 samples from the United States, Italy and Spain.

Using immunoSEQ multiplex PCR, the repertoire was profiled, and TCRdb retains in-frame clones only, with some absent. Of 7,500 to 10,000 clones listed, roughly four fifths were seen once; the top ten hold approximately 40%. The length of the CDR3 is 14 residues. Germline CDR1 reads MNHEY; CDR2 reads SVGAGI. V lost 8 bases to trimming and J lost 3 bases, with 14 bases between them. The rearrangement links TRBV6-5 to TRBJ1-5, with a possible D match to TRBD1 (6 bases). Sequencing was carried out using peripheral blood. The source is a human donor in a cohort sampled during active COVID-19. The DNA of the CDR3 is TGTGCCAGCTCAGGGGCGATTACCAATCAGCCCCAGCATTTT. Translation: CASSGAITNQPQHF.